Each of the 16 T cell receptor beta chains below was sequenced from the same sample in a study of T cell repertoires in cytomegalovirus infection. Their antigens remain unidentified. TCRdb used MiXCR to reprocess the reads, holding one entry per CDR3 protein. The repertoire consists of fewer than 350,000 distinct CDR3 sequences, with around 29% occurring once and the leading ten covering 20%. The sequencing here drew on cultured PBMCs, taken from culture after CMV antigen stimulation. These receptors were obtained from a human donor in good health (CMV status not recorded). Some clones in this sample may be carry-over from other donors' samples.

This clonotype was observed many times. The chain couples TRBV7-2 to TRBJ2-7; D is possibly TRBD2 (6 bases). The CDR3 is made up of 15 amino acids. Trimming cost V 1 base and J 0 bases, with 10 bases left between them. Looked up from germline, CDR1 is SGHTA and CDR2 is FQGNSA. This CDR3 reads CASSLDRGSSYEQYF. The DNA of the CDR3 is TGTGCCAGCAGCTTAGACCGGGGGAGCTCCTACGAGCAGTACTTC.

This clonotype has at least ten counts. This chain connects TRBV7-8 to TRBJ2-1, with D perhaps assigned TRBD1 or TRBD2 (5 bases each). The CDR3 sequence is 15 residues long. V lost 5 bases and J 5 bases, leaving 16 bases between the germline ends. Germline values: CDR1 SGHVS, CDR2 FQNEAQ. The CDR3, as DNA: TGTGCCAGCAGCATGGGGACGGTAAAAGACAATGAGCAGTTCTTC. Translating gives CASSMGTVKDNEQFF.

This chain links TRBV7-3 with TRBJ2-1; weak D call: TRBD2 (5 bases). Trimming shortened V by 5 bases and J by 3 bases, and 14 bases separated the two germline ends. The germline CDR1 and CDR2 sequences are SGHTA and FQGTGA. This CDR3 comprises 15 residues. CDR3 in amino acids: CASSPTRSNYNEQFF. The DNA of the CDR3 is TGTGCCAGCAGCCCAACTAGGAGCAACTACAATGAGCAGTTCTTC.

The chain has TRBV28 and TRBJ2-1, with D perhaps being TRBD1 or TRBD2 (7 bases each). V lost 9 bases, J lost 9 bases, and 24 bases lay in between. This CDR3 comprises 15 residues. The germline V gene encodes CDR1 MDHEN and CDR2 SYDVKM. CDR3 sequence (DNA): TGTGCCAGTCAAAGGGGGGGAGACAGGGCTAGTGAGCAGTTCTTC. Its protein product is CASQRGGDRASEQFF.

This clonotype was recorded only once. The chain links TRBV28 to TRBJ2-5; tentatively, D is TRBD2 (6 bases). The V and J ends lost 5 bases and 1 base respectively, with 11 bases between them. The length of the CDR3 is 14 residues. Per germline, CDR1 MDHEN and CDR2 SYDVKM. CDR3 in amino acids: CASSTPGSQETQYF. CDR3 nucleotides: TGTGCCAGCAGTACCCCCGGGAGCCAAGAGACCCAGTACTTC.

The V gene is TRBV12-3 or TRBV12-4, the J gene TRBJ1-5, with D perhaps TRBD1 (5 bases). The CDR3 length is 12 residues. Trimming took off 4 bases at V and 9 bases at J, with 10 bases between the two ends. CDR3 sequence: CASSSIGGPQHF. The CDR3 nucleotides read TGTGCCAGCAGTTCAATTGGGGGGCCCCAGCATTTT.

To note about this clonotype: A junction boundary mismatches the germline segment, possibly from a read error. The V and J genes are TRBV28 and TRBJ1-1; D is perhaps TRBD1 (6 bases). This CDR3 is 14 amino acids long. Germline V CDR1 and CDR2: MDHEN, SYDVKM. The CDR3 coding sequence is TGTGCCAGCAGCCCTGGACAGACCCTCACTGAAGATTTCTTT. Residues: CASSPGQTLTEDFF.

The chain employs TRBV7-3 and TRBJ2-2; 7 bases are shared with TRBD1. Germline CDR1 is SGHTA and CDR2 is FQGTGA. The CDR3 spans 17 residues. Trimming at V came to 0 bases and at J to 4 bases, leaving 8 bases not matched to a gene. DNA of the CDR3: TGTGCCAGCAGCTTAACAGGGGGCAGTCCACTCACCGGGGAGCTGTTTTTT. Protein product: CASSLTGGSPLTGELFF.

The V call is TRBV14, the J call TRBJ1-2; tentative D call: TRBD1 (6 bases). CDR3 length equals 14 residues. Per germline, CDR1 SGHDN and CDR2 FVKESK. Trimming stripped 4 bases from V and 7 bases from J, with 16 bases between. The CDR3 loop is CASSRDRTFAGYTF. The CDR3 DNA follows: TGTGCCAGCAGCCGAGACAGGACCTTTGCTGGCTACACCTTC.

The chain joins TRBV10-3 to TRBJ2-5; TRBD2 matches at 8 bases. With 7 bases clipped from V and 4 bases from J, the junction kept 5 bases outside the gene matches. This CDR3 has 13 residues. Germline V lookup: CDR1 ENHRY, CDR2 SYGVKD. The CDR3 loop is CAIKGLAAETQYF. DNA for the CDR3: TGTGCCATCAAAGGACTAGCCGCAGAGACCCAGTACTTC.

This clonotype came up a few times. V gene TRBV4-2 combines with J gene TRBJ2-2, with D possibly being TRBD1 (5 bases). Germline assignment: CDR1 LGHNA and CDR2 YNFKEQ. CDR3 size: 14 residues. V lost 1 base and J lost 7, with 10 bases in between. The CDR3 DNA follows: TGTGCCAGCAGCCAAGCAGGGTACAGCGGGGAGCTGTTTTTT. Its translation: CASSQAGYSGELFF.

This chain connects TRBV19 to TRBJ1-2; a possible D gene is TRBD1 (6 bases). The CDR3 runs 17 residues. V gave up 7 bases and J gave up 3 bases, with 24 bases separating them. Germline V gene sequence: CDR1 LNHDA, CDR2 SQIVND (reference sequence). The CDR3 loop reads CASKDSPQGRNYYGYTF. CDR3 nucleotides: TGTGCCAGTAAGGACTCGCCTCAGGGGAGAAACTACTATGGCTACACCTTC. Drawing the rest from reference TRBV19 and TRBJ1-2, the complete variable domain is DGGITQSPKYLFRKEGQNVTLSCEQNLNHDAMYWYRQDPGQGLRLIYYSQIVNDFQKGDIAEGYSVSREKKESFPLTVTSAQKNPTAFYLCASKDSPQGRNYYGYTFGSGTRLTVV.

The chain links TRBV7-9 to TRBJ2-5, with 10 nucleotides matching TRBD1. This CDR3 has 14 amino acids. After removal of 6 bases from V and 6 bases from J, the junction contained 7 bases not matched to a gene. From germline, CDR1 is SEHNR and CDR2 FQNEAQ (reference sequence). The DNA for the CDR3 is TGTGCCAGCAGACCCCGGACAGGGGGGCAGACCCAGTACTTC. Its protein product is CASRPRTGGQTQYF.

This clonotype has only a few counts. The chain recombines TRBV28 with TRBJ1-5; 9 bases align to TRBD1. This CDR3 region has 16 residues. CDR1 and CDR2 from the germline V gene are MDHEN and SYDVKM. The J segment lost 3 bases and the V segment lost 8 bases, leaving 11 bases of the junction unmatched. The CDR3 loop reads CASWDRAGFDNQPQHF. In DNA form, the CDR3 reads TGTGCCAGCTGGGACAGGGCTGGGTTTGACAATCAGCCCCAGCATTTT.

The chain has TRBV4-2 and TRBJ2-3, with 7 nucleotides matching TRBD2. CDR3 length: 17 residues. The V gene's germline CDR1 is LGHNA and CDR2 YNFKEQ. After removal of 0 bases from V and 2 bases from J, the junction contained 8 bases not matched to a gene. The CDR3 is CASSQDGRTSVTDTQYF. The CDR3 nucleotides read TGTGCCAGCAGCCAAGACGGCCGCACTAGCGTCACAGATACGCAGTATTTT.

As for this clonotype: A read error is possible here, since a much larger clone lies one base away. V is TRBV6-6 and J is TRBJ1-2, with 7 bases matching TRBD1. Looked up from germline, CDR1 is MNHNY and CDR2 is SVGAGI (reference sequence). J was trimmed by 4 bases and V by 6 bases; bases with no gene match: 5. CDR3 length: 13 residues. The CDR3 protein is CASSPAGGYGYTF. CDR3 in DNA: TGTGCCAGCAGCCCCGCAGGGGGCTATGGCTACACCTTC.